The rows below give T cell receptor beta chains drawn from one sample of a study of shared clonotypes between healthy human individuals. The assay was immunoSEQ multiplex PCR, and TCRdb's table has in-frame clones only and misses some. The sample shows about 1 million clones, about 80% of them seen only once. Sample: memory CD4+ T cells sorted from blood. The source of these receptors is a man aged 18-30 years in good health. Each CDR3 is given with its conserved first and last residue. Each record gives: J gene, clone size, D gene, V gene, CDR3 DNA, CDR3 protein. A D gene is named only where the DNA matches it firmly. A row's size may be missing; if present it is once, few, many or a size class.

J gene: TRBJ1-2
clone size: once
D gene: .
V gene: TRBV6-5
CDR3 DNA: TGTGCCAGCAGTTACTCGATCAGCGGGCGGCAGAGCTACACCTTC
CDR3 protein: CASSYSISGRQSYTF

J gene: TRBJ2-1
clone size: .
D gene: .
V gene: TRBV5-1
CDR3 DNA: TGCGCCAGCAGCTTGGGGAATCAGGGCCATGAGCAGTTCTTC
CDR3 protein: CASSLGNQGHEQFF

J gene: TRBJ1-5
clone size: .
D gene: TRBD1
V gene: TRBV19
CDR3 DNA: TGTGCCAGTAGTATAGATCCCCCGGGACAGGGGTATCAGCCCCAGCATTTT
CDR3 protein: CASSIDPPGQGYQPQHF

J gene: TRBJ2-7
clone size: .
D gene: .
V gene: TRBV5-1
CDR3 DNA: TGCGCCAGCAAACCCGGGCAGGGATCCTACGAGCAGTACTTC
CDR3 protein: CASKPGQGSYEQYF

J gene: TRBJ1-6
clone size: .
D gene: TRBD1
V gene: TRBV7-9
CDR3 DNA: TGTGCCAGCAGCCTGGACAGGGGAGGATGGAATTCACCCCTCCACTTT
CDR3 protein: CASSLDRGGWNSPLHF

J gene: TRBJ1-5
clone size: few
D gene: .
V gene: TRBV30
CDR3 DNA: TGTGCCTGGAGTACATGGGACAATCAGCCCCAGCATTTT
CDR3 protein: CAWSTWDNQPQHF

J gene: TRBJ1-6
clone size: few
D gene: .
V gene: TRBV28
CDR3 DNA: TGTGCCAGCAGTTGGGTCGCAGGTGGGGATTCACCCCTCCACTTT
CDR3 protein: CASSWVAGGDSPLHF

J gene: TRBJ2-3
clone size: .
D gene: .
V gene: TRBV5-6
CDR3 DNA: TGTGCCAGCAGCCCCGGCGGCCCGGGCACAGATACGCAGTATTTT
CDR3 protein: CASSPGGPGTDTQYF

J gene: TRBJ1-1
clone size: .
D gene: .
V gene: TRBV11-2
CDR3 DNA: TGTGCCAGCAGCCTTTCCCCTGGGGGCCCCGAAGCTTTCTTT
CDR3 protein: CASSLSPGGPEAFF

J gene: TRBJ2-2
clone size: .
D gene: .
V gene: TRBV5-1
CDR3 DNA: TGCGCCGCCAGGCGGGGAAACACCGGGGAGCTGTTTTTT
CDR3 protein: CAARRGNTGELFF

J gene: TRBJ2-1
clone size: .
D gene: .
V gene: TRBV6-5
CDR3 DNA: TGTGCCAGCAGTTACTCTGGTTCAGGACGGGAGCAGTTCTTC
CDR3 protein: CASSYSGSGREQFF